The source of this T cell receptor beta chain is a study of blood T cells in healthy people across ages. A second PCR, run for roughly 7 to 12 cycles, used a sample-barcoded 5' primer plus a J-beta primer mix. One entry per CDR3 protein results from TCRdb running MiXCR on the 5' RACE reads. The table lists about 930,000 distinct CDR3 sequences, 25% to 30% of them singletons. The junction had 12 bases not matched to a gene; V was cut back by 5 bases and J by 0 bases. This CDR3 region has 18 residues. CDR1 is SGHTA, CDR2 FQGTGA, per germline. The sample holds many counts of this clonotype. These same data were also listed under a study on T cells of mothers and their children.

The V call is TRBV7-3, the J call TRBJ2-1, with 8 positions matching TRBD2. Sequenced: blood. The sequence came from a middle-aged woman in good health. This CDR3 reads CASSPGAGGSSSYNEQFF. As DNA, the CDR3 is TGTGCCAGCAGCCCGGGGGCGGGGGGCTCGAGCTCCTACAATGAGCAGTTCTTC.